This TCR beta chain was found in a study of cytomegalovirus exposure and HLA in healthy donors. The wider study: From HLA-typed donors, an early data release held some 80 million unique TCRs. Approximately 81% of 398 genotyped donors fell in the Caucasian-associated ancestry cluster. Whole-study findings and limits: The study had only CMV serostatus as immune exposure information. Most of the CMV-associated TCR beta chains (in a later analysis) appeared to be HLA-restricted.

With 60 Vbeta and 13 Jbeta primers, the PCR was carried out. Some clones are missing from TCRdb's copy, which holds only in-frame ones; the method was immunoSEQ multiplex PCR. The data show about 98,000 clones, with approximately 78% seen just once and roughly 1.5% held by the top ten. The CDR3 covers 15 residues. Germline values: CDR1 SGHTA, CDR2 FQGNSA. With respect to this clone: Its specificity is unknown. At one boundary the junction diverges from the germline segment, which might be a read error.

V is TRBV7-2 and J is TRBJ1-6, with TRBD1 matching 10 bases. The sequencing sample was made of PBMCs. This sequence originates from a man aged 40-55 years in good health and CMV-seronegative. In DNA, the CDR3 is TGTGCCAGCAGGCTGGAGGGGACAGGGGTGACACCGCTCCACTTT. The encoded protein is CASRLEGTGVTPLHF.